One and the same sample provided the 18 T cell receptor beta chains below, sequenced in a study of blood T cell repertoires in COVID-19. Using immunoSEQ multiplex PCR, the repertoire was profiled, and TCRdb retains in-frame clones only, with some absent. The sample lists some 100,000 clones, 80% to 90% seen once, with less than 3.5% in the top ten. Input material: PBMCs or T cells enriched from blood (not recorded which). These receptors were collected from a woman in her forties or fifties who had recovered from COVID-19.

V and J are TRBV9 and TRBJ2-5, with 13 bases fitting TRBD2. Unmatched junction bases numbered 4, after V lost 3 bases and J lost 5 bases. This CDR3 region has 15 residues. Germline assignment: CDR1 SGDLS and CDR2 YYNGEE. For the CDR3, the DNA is TGTGCCAGCAGCGCCGGACTAGCGGGAGCCGAGACCCAGTACTTC. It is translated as CASSAGLAGAETQYF.

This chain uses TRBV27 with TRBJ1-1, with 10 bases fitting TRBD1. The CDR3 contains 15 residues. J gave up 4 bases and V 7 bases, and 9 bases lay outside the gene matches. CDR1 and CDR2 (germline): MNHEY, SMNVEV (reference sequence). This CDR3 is CASKIDRGLVTEAFF. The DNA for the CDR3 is TGTGCCAGCAAAATCGACAGGGGGCTTGTCACTGAAGCTTTCTTT.

This chain's CDR3 is CASSQQGLGQPQHF. CDR3 nucleotides: TGCGCCAGCAGCCAACAGGGATTGGGGCAGCCCCAGCATTTT. The V and J genes are TRBV5-1 and TRBJ1-5, with D possibly TRBD1 on 6 matching bases. Deletions cut 4 bases from V and 7 bases from J, with 15 bases between. The V gene's germline CDR1 is SGHRS and CDR2 YFSETQ. CDR3 length: 14 amino acids.

DNA of the CDR3: TGTGCCAGCAGTTTATCCGCCGGGACTAGATCCTACAATGAGCAGTTCTTC. It is translated as CASSLSAGTRSYNEQFF. The V call is TRBV28, the J call TRBJ2-1; 8 nucleotides align to TRBD2. V lost 1 base, J lost 1 base, and 6 bases stayed unmatched. There are 17 residues in the CDR3. From germline, CDR1 is MDHEN and CDR2 SYDVKM.

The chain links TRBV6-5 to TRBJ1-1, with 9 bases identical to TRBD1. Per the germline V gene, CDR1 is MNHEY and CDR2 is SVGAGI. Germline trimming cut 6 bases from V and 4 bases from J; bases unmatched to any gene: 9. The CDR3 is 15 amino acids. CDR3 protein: CASRGGQGATTEAFF. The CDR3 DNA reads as TGTGCCAGCAGGGGGGGACAGGGAGCGACCACTGAAGCTTTCTTT.

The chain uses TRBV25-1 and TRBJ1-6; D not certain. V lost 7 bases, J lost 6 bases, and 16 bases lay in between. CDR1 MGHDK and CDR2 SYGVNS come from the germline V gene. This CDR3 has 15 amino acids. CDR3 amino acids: CASKGEGSINSPLHF. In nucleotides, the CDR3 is TGTGCCAGCAAAGGAGAGGGATCAATTAATTCACCCCTCCACTTT.

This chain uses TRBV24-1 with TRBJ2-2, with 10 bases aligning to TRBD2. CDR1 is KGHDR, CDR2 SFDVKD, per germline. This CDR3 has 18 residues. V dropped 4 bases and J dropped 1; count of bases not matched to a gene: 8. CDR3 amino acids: CATSDPGASGGNTGELFF. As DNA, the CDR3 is TGTGCCACCAGTGACCCCGGGGCTAGCGGGGGGAACACCGGGGAGCTGTTTTTT.

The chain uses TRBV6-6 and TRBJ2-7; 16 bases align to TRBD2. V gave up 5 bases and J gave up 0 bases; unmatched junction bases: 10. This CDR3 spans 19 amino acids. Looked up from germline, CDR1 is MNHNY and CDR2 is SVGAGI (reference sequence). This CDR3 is CASSPLGLAGGLSSYEQYF. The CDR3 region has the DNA TGTGCCAGCAGTCCCCTGGGACTAGCGGGGGGGCTAAGCTCCTACGAGCAGTACTTC.

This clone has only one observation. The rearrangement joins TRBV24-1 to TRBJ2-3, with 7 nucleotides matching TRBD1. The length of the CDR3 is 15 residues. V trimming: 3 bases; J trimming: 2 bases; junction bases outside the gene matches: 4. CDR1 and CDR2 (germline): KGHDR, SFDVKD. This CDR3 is CATSDQTGPTDTQYF. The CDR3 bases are TGTGCCACCAGTGATCAGACAGGGCCCACAGATACGCAGTATTTT.

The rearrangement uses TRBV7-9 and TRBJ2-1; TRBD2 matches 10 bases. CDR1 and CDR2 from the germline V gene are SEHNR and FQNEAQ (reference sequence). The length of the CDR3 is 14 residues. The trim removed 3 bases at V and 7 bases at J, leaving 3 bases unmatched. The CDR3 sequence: CASSFSGRRNEQFF. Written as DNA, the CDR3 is TGTGCCAGCAGCTTTAGCGGGAGGAGGAATGAGCAGTTCTTC.

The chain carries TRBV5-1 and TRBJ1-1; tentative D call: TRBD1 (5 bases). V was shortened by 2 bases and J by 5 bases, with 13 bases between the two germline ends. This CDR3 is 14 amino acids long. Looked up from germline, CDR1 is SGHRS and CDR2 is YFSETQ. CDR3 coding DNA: TGCGCCAGCAGCTTAATGCCCGGGGGAACTGAAGCTTTCTTT. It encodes CASSLMPGGTEAFF.

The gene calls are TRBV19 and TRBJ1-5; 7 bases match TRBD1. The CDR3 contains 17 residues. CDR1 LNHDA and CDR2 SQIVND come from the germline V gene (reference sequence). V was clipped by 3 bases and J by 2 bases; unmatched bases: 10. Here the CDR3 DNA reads TGTGCCAGTAGTATTACGAGGGGGCAGAAAGGCAATCAGCCCCAGCATTTT. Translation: CASSITRGQKGNQPQHF. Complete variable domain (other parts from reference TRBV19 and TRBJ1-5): DGGITQSPKYLFRKEGQNVTLSCEQNLNHDAMYWYRQDPGQGLRLIYYSQIVNDFQKGDIAEGYSVSREKKESFPLTVTSAQKNPTAFYLCASSITRGQKGNQPQHFGDGTRLSIL.

The CDR3 bases are TGTGCCAGCAGTGTTGTGGACAGGGGGAGCAATCAGCCCCAGCATTTT. Its translation is CASSVVDRGSNQPQHF. The V gene is TRBV2, the J gene TRBJ1-5; TRBD1 agrees at 10 bases. Germline V gene data show CDR1 as SNHLY and CDR2 as FYNNEI. V was clipped by 4 bases and J by 1 base; unmatched bases: 4. The CDR3 contains 16 residues.

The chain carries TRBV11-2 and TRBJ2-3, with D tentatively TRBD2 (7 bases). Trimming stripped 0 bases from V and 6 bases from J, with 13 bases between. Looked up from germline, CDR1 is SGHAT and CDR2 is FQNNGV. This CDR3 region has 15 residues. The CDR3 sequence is CASSLDGGGLDTQYF. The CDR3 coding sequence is TGTGCCAGCAGCTTAGATGGCGGGGGCCTGGATACGCAGTATTTT.

CDR3 sequence reads: CASSRLAGGIYEQYF. The CDR3 coding sequence is TGTGCCAGCAGTAGGCTAGCGGGAGGGATATACGAGCAGTACTTC. The V call is TRBV27, the J call TRBJ2-7; 12 bases line up with TRBD2. The CDR3 covers 15 residues. The germline gives CDR1 MNHEY, CDR2 SMNVEV (reference sequence). With 5 bases clipped from V and 4 bases from J, the junction kept 6 bases outside the gene matches.

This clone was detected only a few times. The CDR3 loop is CSVEGLLSTDTQYF. CDR3 DNA: TGCAGCGTTGAAGGTCTGTTAAGCACAGATACGCAGTATTTT. This chain connects TRBV29-1 to TRBJ2-3; D is unclear. V lost 1 base and J 0 bases, leaving 8 bases between the germline ends. CDR3 length: 14 amino acids. CDR1 is SQVTM and CDR2 is ANQGSEA in the germline V gene.

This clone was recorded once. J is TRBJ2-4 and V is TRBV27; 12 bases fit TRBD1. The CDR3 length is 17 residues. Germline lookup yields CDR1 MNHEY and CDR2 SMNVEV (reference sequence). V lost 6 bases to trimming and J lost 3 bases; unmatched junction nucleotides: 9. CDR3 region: CASRRGTGGSDKNIQYF. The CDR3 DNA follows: TGTGCCAGCAGGAGGGGGACAGGGGGCTCGGACAAAAACATTCAGTACTTC.

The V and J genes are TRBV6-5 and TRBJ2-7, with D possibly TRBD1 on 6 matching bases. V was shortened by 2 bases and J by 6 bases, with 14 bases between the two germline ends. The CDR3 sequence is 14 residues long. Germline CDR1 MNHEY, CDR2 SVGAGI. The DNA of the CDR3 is TGTGCCAGCAGTTACCGGGACAAAGGGGGCGAGCAGTACTTC. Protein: CASSYRDKGGEQYF.